Listed below are T cell receptor beta chains from one sample, sequenced in a study of cytomegalovirus exposure and HLA in healthy donors. Profiling relied on immunoSEQ multiplex PCR, and the TCRdb table lists in-frame clones only, not all of them. Of around 100,000 clones listed, more than 80% are singletons. Material: PBMCs. These receptor sequences come from a man aged 25 to 40 in good health and CMV-seronegative. Both conserved end residues are part of each CDR3. A D gene is named only where the DNA matches it firmly. Clone size is given for some rows only: seen once, a few or many times, or a class if the clone is expanded.

>.|.|TRBJ1-2|TRBV5-1
CASSVRALRGFTGYTF
TGCGCCAGCAGCGTAAGGGCATTGCGAGGGTTTACTGGCTACACCTTC
>TRBD2|.|TRBJ2-5|TRBV7-9
CASSRSLYTSGRAQGTQYF
TGTGCCAGCAGCCGGAGCTTGTATACTAGCGGGAGGGCCCAGGGGACCCAGTACTTC
>TRBD2|.|TRBJ2-5|TRBV30
CAWTTSLWETQYF
TGTGCCTGGACGACTAGCCTTTGGGAGACCCAGTACTTC
>.|.|TRBJ1-2|TRBV2
CARLERVLNYGYTF
TGTGCCCGGCTCGAGAGGGTCCTTAACTATGGCTACACCTTC
>.|.|TRBJ2-2|TRBV30
CAWNLRKGGELFF
TGTGCCTGGAATTTGAGGAAAGGCGGGGAGCTGTTTTTT
>TRBD2|once|TRBJ2-1|TRBV11-2
CASSLIAGEHHENEQFF
TGTGCCAGCAGCTTAATAGCGGGGGAACACCACGAGAATGAGCAGTTCTTC
>.|.|TRBJ1-5|TRBV6-1
CASSEGGGNQPQHF
TGTGCCAGCAGTGAGGGGGGGGGCAATCAGCCCCAGCATTTT
>.|.|TRBJ2-2|TRBV7-6
CASSLGGGPGSTGELFF
TGTGCCAGCAGCCTAGGGGGGGGGCCTGGGAGTACCGGGGAGCTGTTTTTT
>TRBD1|.|TRBJ1-2|TRBV7-9
CASSPGQGYYYGYTF
TGTGCCAGCAGCCCGGGACAGGGATACTACTATGGCTACACCTTC
>TRBD1|.|TRBJ2-5|TRBV5-1
CASSATGGSETQYF
TGCGCCAGCAGTGCCACAGGGGGTTCTGAGACCCAGTACTTC
>TRBD2|.|TRBJ2-1|TRBV7-2
CASSFGLVGEQFF
TGTGCCAGCAGCTTTGGACTAGTCGGTGAGCAGTTCTTC
>TRBD2|.|TRBJ2-5|TRBV10-3
CAAGTRQETQYF
TGTGCCGCCGGGACTAGGCAGGAGACCCAGTACTTC
>.|.|TRBJ2-3|TRBV5-6
CASSLFGEDTQYF
TGTGCCAGCAGCTTATTTGGGGAGGATACGCAGTATTTT
>TRBD1|.|TRBJ1-5|TRBV19
CASTRGGESRNQPQHF
TGTGCCAGTACCAGAGGGGGCGAGTCTCGCAATCAGCCCCAGCATTTT
>.|.|TRBJ1-2|TRBV6-5
CASSQKQGRYGYTF
TGTGCCAGCAGTCAAAAACAGGGACGGTATGGCTACACCTTC
>.|once|TRBJ1-2|TRBV9
CASSVDGSYGYTF
TGTGCCAGCAGCGTAGACGGGAGCTATGGCTACACCTTC
>.|.|TRBJ1-5|TRBV28
CASSPPGLGEGRNQPQHF
TGTGCCAGCAGCCCTCCAGGTTTGGGGGAGGGGCGCAATCAGCCCCAGCATTTT
>TRBD2|.|TRBJ2-3|TRBV5-1
CASSLFGGSTDTQYF
TGCGCCAGCAGCTTGTTCGGGGGGTCCACAGATACGCAGTATTTT
>TRBD1|.|TRBJ1-4|TRBV7-2
CAIITGGELFF
TGTGCCATCATAACAGGGGGCGAACTGTTTTTT